Each of the 30 T cell receptor beta chains below was sequenced from the same sample in a study of cytotoxic CD8 clonotypes in ibrutinib-treated CLL. Some clones are missing from TCRdb's copy, which holds only in-frame ones; the method was immunoSEQ multiplex PCR. The sample consists of about 310,000 clones, 80% of them appearing once. The source was PBMCs, collected before ibrutinib treatment. The receptors derive from a human donor with chronic lymphocytic leukemia.

The table lists this clone with a few counts. V gene TRBV2 combines with J gene TRBJ2-7; tentatively, D is TRBD1 or TRBD2 (5 bases each). V was cut by 8 bases and J by 7 bases, with 18 bases left in between. Germline-derived CDR1 and CDR2 are SNHLY and FYNNEI. The CDR3 is 13 residues long. Here the CDR3 DNA reads TGTGCCAGCGGGACCGCCTTCCTGGGGGAGCAGTACTTC. It translates to CASGTAFLGEQYF.

This clone was counted only a few times. V is TRBV6-5 and J is TRBJ1-3; D uncertain. The length of the CDR3 is 13 residues. CDR1 is MNHEY and CDR2 is SVGAGI in the germline V gene. Trimming cost V 6 bases and J 3 bases, with 9 bases left between them. The CDR3: CASSLLIGNTIYF. The CDR3 DNA sequence: TGTGCCAGCAGCTTACTCATTGGAAACACCATATATTTT.

The gene calls are TRBV5-1 and TRBJ1-4; 7 bases are a match to TRBD1. J was trimmed by 8 bases and V by 5 bases; bases with no gene match: 12. CDR1 is SGHRS and CDR2 is YFSETQ in the germline V gene. The CDR3 has 15 residues. The CDR3 here is CASSDLQGQAEKLFF. The CDR3 nucleotides are TGCGCCAGCAGTGACTTACAGGGGCAAGCCGAAAAACTGTTTTTT.

This chain joins TRBV10-3 and TRBJ2-7; D may be TRBD2 (5 bases). V was pared by 4 bases and J by 5 bases, with 21 bases between. The CDR3 contains 16 residues. Germline lookup yields CDR1 ENHRY and CDR2 SYGVKD. CDR3 loop: CAISGRPRRVLDEQYF. In DNA form, the CDR3 reads TGTGCCATCAGTGGGAGGCCCAGGCGAGTCCTAGACGAGCAGTACTTC.

The gene calls are TRBV2 and TRBJ2-5, with a weak D call TRBD1 (5 bases). The CDR3 loop spans 13 amino acids. The germline CDR1 and CDR2 sequences are SNHLY and FYNNEI. Between the trimmed V and J ends, which lost 3 bases and 4 bases, there was a span of 9 bases. CDR3 bases: TGTGCCAGCAGTGAGGGCAGGGCAGAGACCCAGTACTTC. It translates to CASSEGRAETQYF.

The CDR3 reads CASSLGGLETQYF. The CDR3 nucleotides are TGTGCCAGCAGCTTGGGGGGGTTGGAGACCCAGTACTTC. The gene calls are TRBV5-4 and TRBJ2-5, with D possibly being TRBD1 or TRBD2 (5 bases each). The germline V gene encodes CDR1 SGHNT and CDR2 YYREEE (reference sequence). This CDR3 region has 13 residues. V lost 0 bases, J lost 5 bases, and 8 bases lay in between.

The CDR3 here is CASSLAPRGNNEQYF. CDR3 nucleotide sequence: TGTGCCAGCAGCTTAGCTCCGCGGGGGAACAACGAGCAGTACTTC. The chain carries TRBV11-1 and TRBJ2-7; TRBD2 matches 7 bases. The CDR3 has 15 amino acids. V lost 0 bases to trimming and J lost 5 bases; unmatched junction nucleotides: 7. Per germline, CDR1 SGHAT and CDR2 FQDESV (reference sequence).

This sequence joins TRBV6-1 and TRBJ1-5, with D hard to call. Germline V gene data show CDR1 as MNHNS and CDR2 as SASEGT. This CDR3 contains 13 residues. The V end was cut by 4 bases, the J end by 0 bases, with 4 bases between. In DNA, the CDR3 is TGTGCCAGCAGTGGGGATAGCAATCAGCCCCAGCATTTT. Protein product: CASSGDSNQPQHF.

This chain links TRBV5-1 with TRBJ1-1, with 8 nucleotides matching TRBD1. Germline CDR1 SGHRS, CDR2 YFSETQ. With V trimmed by 4 bases and J by 8 bases, 10 bases remained unmatched. The CDR3 length is 14 residues. The CDR3 sequence is CASSRRGQAEEAFF. CDR3 coding DNA: TGCGCCAGCAGCCGCAGGGGACAGGCGGAGGAAGCTTTCTTT.

The V gene is TRBV27, the J gene TRBJ2-7; 12 bases fit TRBD1. V was pared by 0 bases and J by 4 bases, with 4 bases of the junction left unmatched. The CDR3 extends over 16 amino acids. Germline V gene data show CDR1 as MNHEY and CDR2 as SMNVEV (reference sequence). CDR3 sequence reads: CASSLSRDRGHYEQYF. The CDR3 DNA reads TGTGCCAGCAGTTTATCCCGGGACAGGGGGCATTACGAGCAGTACTTC.

V usage is TRBV7-2 and J usage is TRBJ1-5; a weak D match, TRBD1 (6 bases). The CDR3 loop spans 14 amino acids. V lost 3 bases and J lost 9, with 15 bases in between. CDR1 and CDR2 from the germline V gene are SGHTA and FQGNSA. The chain's CDR3 is CASSLVQGVGPQHF. DNA for the CDR3: TGTGCCAGCAGCTTGGTACAGGGAGTAGGGCCCCAGCATTTT.

The rearrangement uses TRBV9 and TRBJ2-2; D is ambiguous. The CDR3 extends over 15 amino acids. The germline CDR1 and CDR2 sequences are SGDLS and YYNGEE. Deletions cut 1 base from V and 1 base from J, with 8 bases between. CDR3 in DNA: TGTGCCAGCAGCGTAAGCCACCAGAACACCGGGGAGCTGTTTTTT. Translation: CASSVSHQNTGELFF.

Only a few counts were recorded for this clone. The chain employs TRBV11-2 and TRBJ1-2, with D possibly TRBD1 on 6 matching bases. The V end was cut by 5 bases, the J end by 0 bases, with 13 bases between. Germline values: CDR1 SGHAT, CDR2 FQNNGV. The CDR3 covers 15 residues. The CDR3 DNA is TGTGCCAGCAGCCCAAGGGGGACTCCTAACTATGGCTACACCTTC. Its translation is CASSPRGTPNYGYTF.

This clone was detected only a few times. The rearrangement joins TRBV11-2 to TRBJ1-2, with 7 bases that match TRBD1. Germline V gene sequence: CDR1 SGHAT, CDR2 FQNNGV. The trim removed 5 bases at V and 7 bases at J, leaving 4 bases unmatched. This CDR3 comprises 12 residues. In nucleotides, the CDR3 is TGTGCCAGCAGCCCCGACAGGGCTGGCTACACCTTC. It encodes CASSPDRAGYTF.

J is TRBJ2-7 and V is TRBV27; 9 nucleotides match TRBD2. Germline CDR1 reads MNHEY; CDR2 reads SMNVEV (reference sequence). Germline trimming cut 5 bases from V and 3 bases from J; bases unmatched to any gene: 5. The CDR3 spans 14 residues. For the CDR3, the DNA is TGTGCCAGCAGTATTAGCGGGAGTCTCTACGAGCAGTACTTC. This translates into CASSISGSLYEQYF.

The J gene is TRBJ2-1, the V gene TRBV7-3; a weak D match, TRBD2 (5 bases). Germline V lookup: CDR1 SGHTA, CDR2 FQGTGA. This CDR3 contains 15 residues. Trimming removed 5 bases at V and 6 bases at J, with 17 bases between. CDR3 bases: TGTGCCAGCAGCAAGGGCGCTAGCACAAGCAATGAGCAGTTCTTC. Its protein product is CASSKGASTSNEQFF.

The chain has TRBV6-1 and TRBJ2-1; D may be TRBD2 (6 bases). CDR1 MNHNS and CDR2 SASEGT come from the germline V gene. V shed 11 bases and J shed 8 bases, with 22 bases lying between them. CDR3 length: 14 amino acids. This CDR3 reads CASPHGASDHEQFF. CDR3 in DNA: TGTGCCTCCCCACATGGGGCTAGCGACCATGAGCAGTTCTTC.

This clone was detected once. The gene calls are TRBV12-5 and TRBJ1-4, with 9 positions matching TRBD1. The CDR3 loop spans 13 amino acids. With V trimmed by 5 bases and J by 11 bases, 6 bases remained unmatched. CDR1 is LGHNT, CDR2 FRNRAP, per germline. This CDR3 is CASGLTGGGKLFF. The CDR3 DNA reads as TGTGCTAGTGGTCTTACAGGGGGCGGGAAACTGTTTTTT.

The chain has TRBV30 and TRBJ2-7; 7 bases align to TRBD2. This CDR3 is 13 amino acids long. V was clipped by 2 bases and J by 2 bases; unmatched bases: 3. The germline V gene encodes CDR1 GTSNPN and CDR2 SVGIG (reference sequence). CDR3 region: CAWSSGNTYEQYF. Written as DNA, the CDR3 is TGTGCCTGGAGTAGCGGGAACACCTACGAGCAGTACTTC.

The rearrangement joins TRBV4-3 to TRBJ1-1; D call uncertain. Looked up from germline, CDR1 is LGHNA and CDR2 is YSLEER. V dropped 4 bases and J dropped 5 bases, with 8 bases sitting between them. The CDR3 has 12 amino acids. The CDR3 DNA is TGCGCCAGCAGCCTCCGACGGACTGAAGCTTTCTTT. It yields the protein CASSLRRTEAFF.

This rearrangement joins TRBV10-1 to TRBJ2-2, with 9 nucleotides matching TRBD2. V trimming: 3 bases; J trimming: 1 base; junction bases outside the gene matches: 6. The CDR3 is 17 amino acids. Germline V gene sequence: CDR1 WNHNN, CDR2 SYGVQD (reference sequence). The CDR3 sequence: CASSDPSGTKNTGELFF. As DNA, the CDR3 is TGCGCCAGCAGTGATCCTAGCGGGACCAAGAACACCGGGGAGCTGTTTTTT.

The chain carries TRBV5-1 and TRBJ2-4; tentatively, D is TRBD2 (5 bases). The CDR3 extends over 17 amino acids. Germline assignment: CDR1 SGHRS and CDR2 YFSETQ. The V gene lost 4 bases and the J gene lost 0 bases, with 17 bases spanning the gap. The CDR3 is CASSRTPAELAKNIQYF. As DNA, the CDR3 is TGCGCCAGCAGCCGAACCCCAGCGGAACTAGCCAAAAACATTCAGTACTTC.

Only a few counts were recorded for this clone. The chain is built from TRBV5-4 and TRBJ2-2; the D is unclear. CDR1 is SGHNT and CDR2 is YYREEE in the germline V gene (reference sequence). Trimming took off 0 bases at V and 4 bases at J, with 10 bases between the two ends. CDR3 length: 15 residues. CDR3: CASSLESGSTGELFF. Here the CDR3 DNA reads TGTGCCAGCAGCTTGGAGAGTGGGTCCACCGGGGAGCTGTTTTTT.

In this sample, this clone turned up once. The chain couples TRBV4-3 to TRBJ2-2; 14 bases fit TRBD2. The V segment lost 0 bases and the J segment 3 bases; nucleotides outside the gene matches: 12. Germline V gene lookup returns CDR1 LGHNA and CDR2 YSLEER. The CDR3 spans 21 residues. In nucleotides, the CDR3 is TGCGCCAGCAGCCAAGAAGGGGAGGGACTAGCGGGAGACTGGGACACCGGGGAGCTGTTTTTT. Amino acid sequence: CASSQEGEGLAGDWDTGELFF.

The rearrangement links TRBV19 to TRBJ2-2, with 11 bases fitting TRBD1. After removal of 4 bases from V and 5 bases from J, the junction contained 6 bases not matched to a gene. CDR1 is LNHDA, CDR2 SQIVND, per germline (reference sequence). The CDR3 spans 16 residues. The CDR3 DNA reads TGTGCCAGTAGTACCCGCGGGACAGGGGGTACCGGGGAGCTGTTTTTT. Protein sequence: CASSTRGTGGTGELFF.

The chain uses TRBV27 and TRBJ2-7; D is perhaps TRBD1 (7 bases). There are 14 residues in the CDR3. Trimming pared 5 bases from V and 6 bases from J, leaving 17 bases between. Per the germline V gene, CDR1 is MNHEY and CDR2 is SMNVEV (reference sequence). CDR3 DNA: TGTGCCAGCAGTAGGAGGGACAGTCTCTCCGAGCAGTACTTC. Its protein is CASSRRDSLSEQYF.

This sequence joins TRBV15 and TRBJ2-2, with D perhaps TRBD2 (6 bases). The germline gives CDR1 LNHNV, CDR2 YYDKDF (reference sequence). Between the trimmed V and J ends, which lost 0 bases and 7 bases, there was a span of 27 bases. The CDR3 totals 20 residues. The CDR3 loop is CATSRDFTGRAGSRVGELFF. CDR3 bases: TGTGCCACCAGCAGAGATTTCACAGGACGCGCCGGGAGTCGGGTCGGGGAGCTGTTTTTT.

CDR3 nucleotides: TGTGCCAGCAGCTTAGGGGTTGGTGAGGAGACCCAGTACTTC. Encoded protein: CASSLGVGEETQYF. The rearrangement joins TRBV7-9 to TRBJ2-5; D gene uncertain. The CDR3 spans 14 residues. The ends were cut back, 1 base at V and 5 bases at J, with 11 bases in the middle. In germline, CDR1 is SEHNR, CDR2 FQNEAQ (reference sequence). The whole variable domain, remainder taken from reference TRBV7-9 and TRBJ2-5, is DTGVSQNPRHKITKRGQNVTFRCDPISEHNRLYWYRQTLGQGPEFLTYFQNEAQLEKSRLLSDRFSAERPKGSFSTLEIQRTEQGDSAMYLCASSLGVGEETQYFGPGTRLLVL.

The chain links TRBV7-3 to TRBJ2-2; a possible D gene is TRBD1 (5 bases). The CDR3 is 17 residues long. V dropped 5 bases and J dropped 2 bases, with 18 bases sitting between them. Germline loops: CDR1 SGHTA, CDR2 FQGTGA. The CDR3: CASSVWRDSQNTGELFF. The CDR3, as DNA: TGTGCCAGCAGCGTTTGGCGTGACAGCCAAAACACCGGGGAGCTGTTTTTT.

The chain joins TRBV6-5 to TRBJ2-7; 10 bases map to TRBD1. The CDR3 extends over 15 amino acids. CDR1 and CDR2 (germline): MNHEY, SVGAGI. V lost 6 bases and J lost 5; bases outside the gene matches: 10. The CDR3 sequence is CASRSPGTGENEQYF. For the CDR3, the DNA is TGTGCCAGCAGATCTCCCGGGACAGGGGAGAACGAGCAGTACTTC.